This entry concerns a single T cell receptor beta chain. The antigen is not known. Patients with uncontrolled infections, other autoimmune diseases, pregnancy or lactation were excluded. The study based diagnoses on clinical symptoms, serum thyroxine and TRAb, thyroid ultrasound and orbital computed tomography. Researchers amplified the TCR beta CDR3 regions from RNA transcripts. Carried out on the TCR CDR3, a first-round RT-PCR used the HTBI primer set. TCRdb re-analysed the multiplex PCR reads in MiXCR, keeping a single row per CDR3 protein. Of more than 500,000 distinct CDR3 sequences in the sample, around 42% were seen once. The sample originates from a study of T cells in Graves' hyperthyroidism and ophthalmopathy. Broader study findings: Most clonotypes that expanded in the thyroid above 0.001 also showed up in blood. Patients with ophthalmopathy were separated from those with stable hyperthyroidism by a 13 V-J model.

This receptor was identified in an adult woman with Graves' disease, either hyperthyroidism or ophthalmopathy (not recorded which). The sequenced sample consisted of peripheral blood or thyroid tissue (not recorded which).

CDR3 DNA: TGTGCCAGCAGCAGCCAAACTTACTACGAGCAGTACTTC. This codes for CASSSQTYYEQYF. The rearrangement links TRBV7-9 to TRBJ2-7; no clear D. V lost 5 bases and J lost 3, with 11 bases in between. The CDR3 length is 13 residues. Germline V gives CDR1 SEHNR, CDR2 FQNEAQ (reference sequence).